This T cell receptor beta chain was sequenced in a study of T-cell reconstitution after alpha-beta-depleted transplantation in children (dated by TCRdb to 2016 to 2017). Background for the entire study: Using TCR repertoire profiling, the study followed T-cell immune reconstitution in a quantitative way in children after TCRalphabeta/CD19-depleted allogeneic hematopoietic cell transplantation.

Concerning this clonotype: What antigen it recognizes has not been identified. Per-nucleotide qualities are absent, and no much larger clonotype sits a single base away.

The study at large found these results: Over the following months the frequencies of hyperexpanded clones went down, and after one year T-cell counts and TCRbeta diversity were mostly credited to newly produced T cells. In some patients, high TCRbeta diversity at day 60 was attributed to recipient T cells and intrathymic progenitors that had survived conditioning. Apparently early alphabetaT-cell count recovery about two months after transplant reportedly relied on only several hundred rapidly expanded clones derived from non-depleted graft cells.

Library preparation was by PCR. Sequencing was performed on an Illumina HiSeq 2500. TCR library preparation used molecular barcoding, with unique molecular identifiers applied to normalize quantification of the TCRbeta repertoire. Clones were called with MiXCR by TCRdb after fastp trimmed the public reads at Q25, and only in-frame beta chains were retained. Rows matching on CDR3 protein sequence are summarized as one entry with the most common DNA and genes. The sample contains a few thousand distinct CDR3 sequences, about 26% of them found a single time. The top ten constitute approximately 35% of the sample. There are 16 amino acids in the CDR3, from cysteine to phenylalanine inclusive. Only the CDR3 portion is preserved as DNA: 48 bases, with reading frame beginning at the first base. For CDR1 and CDR2, the germline V gene lists SGHRS and YFSETQ. Cut back by 5 bases and 7 bases, the V and J ends lie 22 bases apart.

Per the publication, the time point label means: day 60 (about 2 months) after transplantation. The treatment or condition label on this specimen signifies: allogeneic hematopoietic cell transplantation with graft depleted of TCRalphabeta T cells and CD19 B cells. The children who served as transplant recipients had been given grafts of TCRalphabeta/CD19-depleted allogeneic hematopoietic cells. This sample comprised PBMCs, mostly from graft donor cells, obtained 60 days after TCRalphabeta/CD19-depleted stem cell transplant. This receptor was identified in a male patient between 2 and 10 years old who had a stem cell transplant for acute lymphoblastic leukemia, so the T cells may come from the graft donor. This chain is built from TRBV5-1 and TRBJ2-1; the D gene is not confidently resolved. The CDR3 region has the sequence CASSLDPGTGANEQFF. The nucleotide sequence is given as TGCGCCAGCAGTCTTGATCCGGGCACGGGTGCGAATGAGCAGTTCTTC.